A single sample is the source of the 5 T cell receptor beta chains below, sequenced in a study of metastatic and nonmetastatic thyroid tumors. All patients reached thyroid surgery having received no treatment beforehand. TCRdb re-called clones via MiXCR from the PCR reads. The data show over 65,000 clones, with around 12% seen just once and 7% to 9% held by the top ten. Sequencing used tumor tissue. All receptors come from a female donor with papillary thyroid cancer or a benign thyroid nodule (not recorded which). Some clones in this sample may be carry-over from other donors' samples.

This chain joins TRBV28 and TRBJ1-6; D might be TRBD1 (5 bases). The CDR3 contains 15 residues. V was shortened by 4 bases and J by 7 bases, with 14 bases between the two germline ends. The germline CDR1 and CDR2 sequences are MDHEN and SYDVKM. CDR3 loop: CASSSGSWGNSPLHF. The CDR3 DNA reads TGTGCCAGCAGTTCCGGGTCCTGGGGGAATTCACCCCTCCACTTT.

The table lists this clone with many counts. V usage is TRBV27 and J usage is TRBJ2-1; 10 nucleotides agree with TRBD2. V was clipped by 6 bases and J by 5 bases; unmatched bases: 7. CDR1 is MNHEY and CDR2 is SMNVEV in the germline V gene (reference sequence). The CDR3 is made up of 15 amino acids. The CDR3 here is CASREGLAFHNEQFF. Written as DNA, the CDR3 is TGTGCCAGCAGAGAGGGACTAGCGTTCCACAATGAGCAGTTCTTC.

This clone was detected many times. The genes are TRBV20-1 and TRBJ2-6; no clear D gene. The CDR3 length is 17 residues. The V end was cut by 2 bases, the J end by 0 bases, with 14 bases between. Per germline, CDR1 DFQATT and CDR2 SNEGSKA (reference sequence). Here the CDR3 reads CSARSSRAPSGANVLTF. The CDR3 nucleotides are TGCAGTGCTAGATCCTCTAGAGCCCCCTCTGGGGCCAACGTCCTGACTTTC.

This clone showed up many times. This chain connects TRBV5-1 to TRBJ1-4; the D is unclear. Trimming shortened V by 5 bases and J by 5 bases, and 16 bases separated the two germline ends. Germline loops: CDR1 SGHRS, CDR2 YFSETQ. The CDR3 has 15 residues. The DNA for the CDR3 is TGCGCCAGCAGTACAACCCTAGGAGACAATGAAAAACTGTTTTTT. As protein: CASSTTLGDNEKLFF.

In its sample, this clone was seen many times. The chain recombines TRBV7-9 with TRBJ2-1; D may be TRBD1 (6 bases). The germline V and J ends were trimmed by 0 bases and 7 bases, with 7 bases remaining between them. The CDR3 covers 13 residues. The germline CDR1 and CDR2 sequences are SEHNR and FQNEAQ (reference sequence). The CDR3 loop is CASSLAQGNEQFF. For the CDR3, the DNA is TGTGCCAGCAGCTTAGCACAGGGTAATGAGCAGTTCTTC.